The 8 T cell receptor beta chains below all came from one sample that was sequenced in a study of blood T cells in healthy people across ages. The use of a sample-barcoded 5' primer and a J-beta primer mix characterized a second PCR of roughly 7 to 11 cycles. TCRdb fed the 5' RACE reads into MiXCR, producing one record per CDR3 protein. This sample has 1.5 million to 2 million distinct CDR3 sequences, with roughly 27% found just once. The sequencing sample was made of blood. Receptors were obtained from a woman in her 30s in good health.

The DNA for the CDR3 is TGTGCCACCGGGGGAGGGTACAATGAGCAGTTCTTC. Its translation: CATGGGYNEQFF. The chain links TRBV24-1 to TRBJ2-1, with 7 bases lining up with TRBD2. This CDR3 has 12 residues. Trimming took 9 bases from V and 4 from J; bases not matched to a gene: 2. Germline V gives CDR1 KGHDR, CDR2 SFDVKD.

This clonotype showed up just a few times. The chain is built from TRBV6-4 and TRBJ2-3, with a possible D match to TRBD1 (5 bases). Looked up from germline, CDR1 is MRHNA and CDR2 is SNTAGT. The CDR3 consists of 13 residues. V was pared by 0 bases and J by 9 bases, with 10 bases between. CDR3 in DNA: TGTGCCAGCAGTGACTCGAGGCAGGGAACGCAGTATTTT. It is translated as CASSDSRQGTQYF.

This clonotype was seen many times. This chain connects TRBV7-2 to TRBJ2-1; TRBD2 might be the D (5 bases). The CDR3 totals 14 residues. V lost 4 bases and J 5 bases, leaving 12 bases between the germline ends. Germline V gene data show CDR1 as SGHTA and CDR2 as FQGNSA. DNA of the CDR3: TGTGCCAGCAGCTCCCGGACTGGAAACAATGAGCAGTTCTTC. Amino acid sequence: CASSSRTGNNEQFF.

A few counts support this clonotype. CDR3 coding DNA: TGCGCCAGCAGCCAAGATCCAGGGGGAGCCTCCTACGAGCAGTACTTC. Protein product: CASSQDPGGASYEQYF. The V call is TRBV4-1, the J call TRBJ2-7, with 7 positions matching TRBD1. The V and J ends lost 0 bases and 0 bases, in that order; junction bases with no gene match: 5. The CDR3 runs 16 residues. CDR1 is MGHRA, CDR2 YSYEKL, per germline.

Only a few counts were recorded for this clonotype. V gene TRBV25-1 combines with J gene TRBJ2-5, with 9 nucleotides matching TRBD1. Losses at the gene ends were 1 base for V and 3 bases for J; bases not matched to a gene: 6. The CDR3 has 16 amino acids. The germline V gene has CDR1 MGHDK and CDR2 SYGVNS. The CDR3 DNA sequence: TGTGCCAGCAGTGAATCCGGGACAGGGAGCAAAGAGACCCAGTACTTC. This gives the protein CASSESGTGSKETQYF.

The chain couples TRBV18 to TRBJ1-2, with TRBD1 matching 9 bases. The CDR3 is made up of 16 amino acids. Germline V gives CDR1 KGHSH, CDR2 LQKENI. V dropped 8 bases and J dropped 4; count of bases not matched to a gene: 14. DNA for the CDR3: TGTGCCAGCCTTAGGGACAGGGACGTCTTCCCCTATGGCTACACCTTC. Protein: CASLRDRDVFPYGYTF.

The table lists this clonotype with a count of one. The chain is built from TRBV20-1 and TRBJ1-1; D gene uncertain. The CDR3 has 13 residues. Trimming pared 3 bases from V and 5 bases from J, leaving 13 bases between. The V gene's germline CDR1 is DFQATT and CDR2 SNEGSKA (reference sequence). In DNA, the CDR3 is TGCAGTGCTAGGCGGTGGGTAGGGACTGAAGCTTTCTTT. Protein sequence: CSARRWVGTEAFF.

This clonotype was recorded a few times. V and J are TRBV6-5 and TRBJ2-3, with 7 nucleotides matching TRBD2. Losses at the gene ends were 8 bases for V and 1 base for J; bases not matched to a gene: 6. The length of the CDR3 is 14 residues. Germline CDR1 reads MNHEY; CDR2 reads SVGAGI. CDR3 bases: TGTGCCAGCGGGAGGAGCGGGGGCACAGATACGCAGTATTTT. Translation gives CASGRSGGTDTQYF.